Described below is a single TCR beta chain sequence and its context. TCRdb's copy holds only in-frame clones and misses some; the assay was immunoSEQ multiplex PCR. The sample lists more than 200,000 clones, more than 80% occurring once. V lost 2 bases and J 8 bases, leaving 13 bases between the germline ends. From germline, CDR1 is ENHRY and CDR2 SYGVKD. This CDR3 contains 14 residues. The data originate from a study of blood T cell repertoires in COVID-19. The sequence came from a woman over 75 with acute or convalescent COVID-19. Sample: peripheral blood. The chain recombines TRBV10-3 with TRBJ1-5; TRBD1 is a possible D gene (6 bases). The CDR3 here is CAISEGGTGEPQHF. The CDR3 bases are TGTGCCATCAGTGAGGGGGGCACCGGGGAGCCCCAGCATTTT.